This is a list of T cell receptor beta chains from one sample in a study of blood T cell repertoires in COVID-19. The table came from immunoSEQ multiplex PCR; TCRdb's copy has only in-frame clones and leaves some out. The table has 190,000 or so clones, about 81% seen once; the top ten hold roughly 10%. Source material: peripheral blood. These TCRs come from a woman at least 80 years old with COVID-19, enrolled during active disease. Both conserved end residues are trimmed from each CDR3. The order of the fields is J gene, V gene, clone size, CDR3 protein. Clone size is given for some rows only: seen once, a few or many times, or a class if the clone is expanded.

J: TRBJ2-3
V: TRBV6-1
size: NA
CDR3: ASSDLSGGATDTQY

J: TRBJ2-5
V: TRBV19
size: NA
CDR3: ASSWTGMETQY

J: TRBJ2-7
V: TRBV20-1
size: few
CDR3: SARRGNEQY

J: TRBJ2-1
V: TRBV19
size: NA
CDR3: ASRIGGRTSGSNEQF

J: TRBJ1-4
V: TRBV4-3
size: NA
CDR3: ASSQEPSWGQGVLPTNEKLF

J: TRBJ2-5
V: TRBV19
size: few
CDR3: ASSPDFSYGETQY

J: TRBJ2-3
V: TRBV19
size: NA
CDR3: ASSPARDRDTDTQY

J: TRBJ2-3
V: TRBV11-2
size: NA
CDR3: ASSPPGFTDTQY

J: TRBJ1-2
V: TRBV5-4
size: NA
CDR3: ASSSPDRGHGYT

J: TRBJ2-7
V: TRBV29-1
size: NA
CDR3: SVVGREAPYEQY

J: TRBJ2-1
V: TRBV2
size: NA
CDR3: ASSEYWSSSSDEQF

J: TRBJ2-5
V: TRBV6-5
size: NA
CDR3: ASSYSSPPVGTQY

J: TRBJ2-5
V: TRBV6-2/TRBV6-3
size: NA
CDR3: ASSYSVLAGPQETQY

J: TRBJ2-1
V: TRBV6-6
size: NA
CDR3: ASSYAAPDGNEQF

J: TRBJ2-7
V: TRBV19
size: NA
CDR3: ASSIRLGLAVQSYEQY

J: TRBJ2-2
V: TRBV9
size: NA
CDR3: ASSVVRSAGELF